The rows below give T cell receptor beta chains drawn from one sample of a study of T-cell reconstitution after alpha-beta-depleted transplantation in children. TCRdb re-called the PCR reads through MiXCR, storing one row per CDR3 protein. The repertoire includes nearly 550,000 distinct CDR3 sequences, 18% of them detected once, and roughly 3.3% sits in the top ten. Sequences were derived from PBMCs from the stem cell graft donor, sampled from the stem cell graft. The receptors stem from a human donor who donated a stem cell graft to a child with acute lymphoblastic leukemia. The CDR3 runs from the conserved cysteine through the conserved F or W. D genes are given only for firm matches. Not all rows give a size; the values are once, few, many and, for expanded clones, a class.

V	D	J	size	DNA	CDR3
TRBV29-1	NA	TRBJ1-1	once	TGCAGCGTTGGGAATAGCTTCGCCGACGCTGAAGCTTTCTTT	CSVGNSFADAEAFF
TRBV20-1	NA	TRBJ2-7	NA	TGCAGTGCTAGTTCCGGACGATTGAAGTACGAGCAGTACTTC	CSASSGRLKYEQYF
TRBV27	NA	TRBJ2-1	NA	TGTGCCAGCAGTTTATCCTTTCAGGGACCCTACAATGAGCAGTTCTTC	CASSLSFQGPYNEQFF
TRBV9	TRBD1	TRBJ2-3	few	TGTGCCAGCAGCGTCTCCACCGCCGGGACAGCTCTCACAGATACGCAGTATTTT	CASSVSTAGTALTDTQYF
TRBV5-1	TRBD2	TRBJ2-1	many	TGCGCCAGCAGCTTGACTAGCGGGACCTACAATGAGCAGTTCTTC	CASSLTSGTYNEQFF
TRBV10-1	TRBD2	TRBJ2-7	NA	TGCGCCAGCAGTGAGACGCTTACTAGCGGGGAGCAGTACTTC	CASSETLTSGEQYF
TRBV19	TRBD1	TRBJ1-1	few	TGTGCCAGTAGTGGGACAGGTCTCATGAACACTGAAGCTTTCTTT	CASSGTGLMNTEAFF
TRBV30	TRBD2	TRBJ2-1	NA	TGTGCCTGGAGTTCCGGGACTACGCCCAGGGATGAGCAGTTCTTC	CAWSSGTTPRDEQFF
TRBV7-8	NA	TRBJ2-3	NA	TGTGCCAGCGGGGACCGCCCCGGAGATACGCAGTATTTT	CASGDRPGDTQYF
TRBV6-5	TRBD2	TRBJ2-7	NA	TGTGCCAGCAGTGTCTCGATAGCGGGGGGTTACGAGCAGTACTTC	CASSVSIAGGYEQYF
TRBV7-9	NA	TRBJ1-1	NA	TGTGCCAGCAGCCCCTACTCAGGGGCCACTGAAGCTTTCTTT	CASSPYSGATEAFF
TRBV5-1	TRBD1	TRBJ2-7	NA	TGCGCCAGCAGCCAAGTCCCCGGGACAGGTTCCTACGAGCAGTACTTC	CASSQVPGTGSYEQYF
TRBV12-3/TRBV12-4	TRBD1	TRBJ2-7	NA	TGTGCCAGCAGCCTGACAGGGGGAAAGGTTCGAGACGAGCAGTACTTC	CASSLTGGKVRDEQYF
TRBV5-1	TRBD1	TRBJ2-5	few	TGCGCCAGCAGCGGGGACAGGGAGGCACAAGAGACCCAGTACTTC	CASSGDREAQETQYF
TRBV7-9	TRBD2	TRBJ2-7	NA	TGTGCCAGCAGCCCGCGCCTAGCGGGAGGGAAGGGCGAGCAGTACTTC	CASSPRLAGGKGEQYF
TRBV20-1	NA	TRBJ2-1	few	TGCAGTGCGGATCGGGACCCCTACAATGAGCAGTTCTTC	CSADRDPYNEQFF